Each of the 8 T cell receptor beta chains below was sequenced from the same sample in a study of cytomegalovirus exposure and HLA in healthy donors. The PCR made use of 60 Vbeta and 13 Jbeta primers. Generated by immunoSEQ multiplex PCR, the TCRdb table keeps only in-frame clones and is missing some. Among more than 95,000 clones listed, over 60% were seen once. The specimen was PBMCs. The receptor source for this set is a female donor in good health and CMV-seronegative.

The chain is built from TRBV4-1 and TRBJ2-1, with 12 positions matching TRBD2. This CDR3 region has 16 residues. The germline gives CDR1 MGHRA, CDR2 YSYEKL. After removal of 1 base from V and 9 bases from J, the junction contained 7 bases not matched to a gene. The CDR3 sequence: CASSQVLAGGPGEQFF. DNA of the CDR3: TGCGCCAGCAGCCAAGTACTAGCGGGGGGACCAGGTGAGCAGTTCTTC.

The chain combines TRBV5-4 with TRBJ1-4; D is perhaps TRBD1 (5 bases). There are 14 residues in the CDR3. V was trimmed by 4 bases and J by 8 bases, leaving 15 bases between them. Germline lookup yields CDR1 SGHNT and CDR2 YYREEE (reference sequence). CDR3 in amino acids: CASSTGPGEEKLFF. CDR3 DNA: TGTGCCAGCAGCACAGGACCCGGTGAGGAAAAACTGTTTTTT.

The chain links TRBV5-1 to TRBJ1-1; 9 bases align to TRBD1. In germline, CDR1 is SGHRS, CDR2 YFSETQ. This CDR3 spans 16 amino acids. V was pared by 4 bases and J by 4 bases, with 11 bases of the junction left unmatched. In nucleotides, the CDR3 is TGCGCCAGCAGCCCAGGCGAAACAGGGGGCGGCACTGAAGCTTTCTTT. It codes for CASSPGETGGGTEAFF.

As for this clone: Germline and junction disagree at one end, which may indicate a read error. The rearrangement uses TRBV5-4 and TRBJ1-3, with TRBD1 matching over 7 bases. CDR3 length: 17 amino acids. Germline lookup yields CDR1 SGHNT and CDR2 YYREEE (reference sequence). The CDR3 DNA sequence: TGTGCCGGCAGCCAGGGGGGTCAGAGAGCCTCTGGAAACACCATATATTTT. It is translated as CAGSQGGQRASGNTIYF.

This clone showed up just a few times. The sample contains more than one DNA sequence encoding this CDR3. The CDR3 spells CASSLSGQGYGYTF. CDR3 coding DNA: TGTGCCAGCAGTTTATCGGGACAGGGGTATGGCTACACCTTC. The chain links TRBV27 to TRBJ1-2, with 10 bases that match TRBD1. This CDR3 is built from 14 residues. V was clipped by 0 bases and J by 5 bases; unmatched bases: 0. CDR1 is MNHEY, CDR2 SMNVEV, per germline (reference sequence).

The gene calls are TRBV6-5 and TRBJ1-5; 7 nucleotides line up with TRBD1. The CDR3 covers 13 residues. In germline, CDR1 is MNHEY, CDR2 SVGAGI. With V trimmed by 5 bases and J by 7 bases, 5 bases remained unmatched. The CDR3 nucleotides read TGTGCCAGCAGTGACAGGGAGGACCAGCCCCAGCATTTT. Amino acids: CASSDREDQPQHF.

V is TRBV2 and J is TRBJ2-2; 8 positions agree with TRBD2. This CDR3 comprises 15 residues. Trimming at V came to 6 bases and at J to 0 bases, leaving 3 bases not matched to a gene. The germline CDR1 and CDR2 sequences are SNHLY and FYNNEI. CDR3 region: CASSELAANTGELFF. DNA of the CDR3: TGTGCCAGCAGCGAACTAGCGGCGAACACCGGGGAGCTGTTTTTT.

The sample holds one count of this clone. The genes are TRBV29-1 and TRBJ2-7; perhaps TRBD2 as D (6 bases). The CDR3 loop spans 13 amino acids. V was shortened by 6 bases and J by 3 bases, with 15 bases between the two germline ends. Germline lookup yields CDR1 SQVTM and CDR2 ANQGSEA. The CDR3: CSVATGTDYEQYF. CDR3 sequence (DNA): TGCAGCGTCGCAACCGGGACTGACTACGAGCAGTACTTC.